The 5 T cell receptor beta chains reported below all come from one sample, sequenced in a study of control samples from healthy donors and cancer patients. Produced via immunoSEQ multiplex PCR; TCRdb's table is partial and in-frame only. The table lists about 100,000 clones, over 75% of them singletons. The sample was blood. These receptors all stem from a woman between 45 and 65 years old in good health.

J is TRBJ2-7 and V is TRBV5-6; no clear D gene. CDR1 SGHDT and CDR2 YYEEEE come from the germline V gene. Trimming removed 6 bases at V and 3 bases at J, with 22 bases between. CDR3 length: 16 residues. In DNA form, the CDR3 reads TGTGCCAGCACTAGTGGTGTACGACCGCTTGGCTACGAGCAGTACGTC. Protein product: CASTSGVRPLGYEQYV.

The chain recombines TRBV6-2 or TRBV6-3 with TRBJ1-1; D is ambiguous. In germline, CDR1 is MNHEY, CDR2 SVGEGT. Trimming pared 1 base from V and 4 bases from J, leaving 10 bases between. The CDR3 runs 14 residues. As DNA, the CDR3 is TGTGCCAGCAGTTACTTCCAGATAGGCACTGAAGCTTTCTTT. Amino acid sequence: CASSYFQIGTEAFF.

The chain uses TRBV24-1 and TRBJ1-5, with D possibly being TRBD1 (5 bases). The CDR3 length is 17 residues. Trimming cost V 3 bases and J 2 bases, with 16 bases left between them. The germline CDR1 and CDR2 sequences are KGHDR and SFDVKD. CDR3 sequence (DNA): TGTGCCACCAGTGATCCCGGAAGGGGACGCGGCAATCAGCCCCAGCATTTT. The encoded protein is CATSDPGRGRGNQPQHF.

The rearrangement joins TRBV5-1 to TRBJ1-5; D is possibly TRBD1 (5 bases). This CDR3 comprises 15 residues. Trimming shortened V by 2 bases and J by 0 bases, and 9 bases separated the two germline ends. Germline loops: CDR1 SGHRS, CDR2 YFSETQ. CDR3 in DNA: TGCGCCAGCAGCTTCCTGGGGGATAGCAATCAGCCCCAGCATTTT. It specifies CASSFLGDSNQPQHF.

The genes are TRBV9 and TRBJ2-4; 14 bases match TRBD2. The V and J ends lost 4 bases and 4 bases, in that order; junction bases with no gene match: 13. CDR1 and CDR2 (germline): SGDLS, YYNGEE. This CDR3 has 19 amino acids. CDR3 bases: TGTGCCAGCAGCCCGAGGGGACTAGCGGGAGTAGGATGGAAAAACATTCAGTACTTC. Protein sequence: CASSPRGLAGVGWKNIQYF.